The 25 T cell receptor beta chains below all came from one sample that was sequenced in a study of identical twins. TCRdb re-called the 5' RACE reads with MiXCR, one entry per CDR3 protein. Of 700,000 to 950,000 distinct CDR3 sequences listed, 9% to 15% are singletons. These same data were also listed under a study on yellow fever vaccine responses in identical twins.

The sequenced material came from PBMCs. The receptors shown here come from a woman in her late teens or twenties in good health.

This chain links TRBV28 with TRBJ1-5, with D possibly being TRBD1 (6 bases). Trimming removed 8 bases at V and 5 bases at J, with 13 bases between. CDR1 is MDHEN and CDR2 is SYDVKM in the germline V gene. The CDR3 runs 13 residues. The chain's CDR3 is CASVLQGHQPQHF. Written as DNA, the CDR3 is TGTGCCAGCGTCCTCCAGGGGCATCAGCCCCAGCATTTT.

This clonotype was seen at least ten times. This chain connects TRBV24-1 to TRBJ2-7; tentatively, D is TRBD2 (5 bases). Trimming shortened V by 6 bases and J by 1 base, and 9 bases separated the two germline ends. The CDR3 runs 13 residues. CDR1 is KGHDR and CDR2 is SFDVKD in the germline V gene. The CDR3 DNA sequence: TGTGCCACCAGTCCGGGAACGTCCTACGAGCAGTACTTC. The encoded protein is CATSPGTSYEQYF.

This clonotype was counted a few times. The chain uses TRBV10-3 and TRBJ2-1; D is unresolved. From germline, CDR1 is ENHRY and CDR2 SYGVKD. The V end lost 3 bases, the J end lost 6 bases, and 12 bases lay between the germline ends. This CDR3 spans 14 amino acids. The DNA for the CDR3 is TGTGCCATCAGTGATGGGCAGATAATCAATGAGCAGTTCTTC. This sequence encodes CAISDGQIINEQFF.

This clonotype showed up just a few times. The genes are TRBV20-1 and TRBJ2-7; TRBD2 matches 7 bases. The V and J ends lost 0 bases and 1 base, in that order; junction bases with no gene match: 6. Germline V gives CDR1 DFQATT, CDR2 SNEGSKA (reference sequence). The CDR3 is 15 residues long. CDR3 sequence: CSARDPTSSSYEQYF. The CDR3 DNA reads as TGCAGTGCTAGAGATCCGACTAGCAGTTCCTACGAGCAGTACTTC.

V and J are TRBV11-3 and TRBJ2-2; 8 positions match TRBD1. Germline V CDR1 and CDR2: SGHNT, YENEEA. CDR3 length: 13 residues. The chain's CDR3 is CAASRGLTGELFF. Here the CDR3 DNA reads TGTGCAGCCAGCAGGGGGCTCACCGGGGAGCTGTTTTTT.

In the case of this clonotype: A much larger clone differs by one base, so this may be a read error. The chain carries TRBV5-6 and TRBJ1-1, with TRBD1 as a possible D gene (5 bases). The germline gives CDR1 SGHDT, CDR2 YYEEEE. Trimming cost V 4 bases and J 0 bases, with 13 bases left between them. This CDR3 comprises 15 residues. Written as DNA, the CDR3 is TGTGCCAGCAGCCCTTTACAGGAGATGAACACTGAAGCTTTCTTT. Its protein is CASSPLQEMNTEAFF.

This clonotype was detected only a few times. The J gene is TRBJ1-5, the V gene TRBV24-1, with 8 bases lining up with TRBD1. This CDR3 is built from 16 residues. Germline trimming cut 3 bases from V and 2 bases from J; bases unmatched to any gene: 5. The V gene's germline CDR1 is KGHDR and CDR2 SFDVKD. CDR3: CATSDRQGIGNQPQHF. As DNA, the CDR3 is TGTGCCACCAGTGATAGACAGGGGATAGGCAATCAGCCCCAGCATTTT.

This clonotype was seen a handful of times. V and J are TRBV28 and TRBJ1-5, with no clear D. Trimming removed 4 bases at V and 0 bases at J, with 7 bases between. The CDR3 runs 14 residues. From germline, CDR1 is MDHEN and CDR2 SYDVKM. The CDR3 protein is CASSSTPSNQPQHF. CDR3 DNA sequence: TGTGCCAGCAGTTCTACACCTAGCAATCAGCCCCAGCATTTT. Combining the CDR3 with reference TRBV28 and TRBJ1-5 gives the whole variable domain DVKVTQSSRYLVKRTGEKVFLECVQDMDHENMFWYRQDPGLGLRLIYFSYDVKMKEKGDIPEGYSVSREKKERFSLILESASTNQTSMYLCASSSTPSNQPQHFGDGTRLSIL.

The chain has TRBV6-1 and TRBJ2-5; the D is unclear. The CDR3 spans 13 residues. V gave up 4 bases and J gave up 2 bases, with 8 bases separating them. CDR1 is MNHNS and CDR2 is SASEGT in the germline V gene. The CDR3 DNA reads TGTGCCAGCAGTGGGCTTAGGCAAGAGACCCAGTACTTC. The encoded protein is CASSGLRQETQYF.

This chain uses TRBV2 with TRBJ2-2, with D perhaps assigned TRBD1 or TRBD2 (5 bases each). Germline CDR1 and CDR2: SNHLY and FYNNEI. Trimming left V 10 bases short and J 0 bases short, with 12 bases between. This CDR3 has 14 amino acids. CDR3 bases: TGTGCCACCCAGAGGGGACCGAACACCGGGGAGCTGTTTTTT. Translated: CATQRGPNTGELFF.

This clonotype was found a few times. This rearrangement joins TRBV12-3 or TRBV12-4 to TRBJ1-1; 7 nucleotides match TRBD1. This CDR3 region has 16 residues. V dropped 5 bases and J dropped 8; count of bases not matched to a gene: 17. The CDR3 DNA sequence: TGTGCCAGCAGTAACCCCCCGGCAGGCAGGGGGTCCGAAGCTTTCTTT. Its protein is CASSNPPAGRGSEAFF.

The chain is built from TRBV6-1 and TRBJ2-7; tentatively, D is TRBD2 (5 bases). V lost 2 bases, J lost 0 bases, and 11 bases lay in between. Germline-derived CDR1 and CDR2 are MNHNS and SASEGT. The CDR3 has 15 amino acids. CDR3 residues: CASSEYEGSSYEQYF. DNA of the CDR3: TGTGCCAGCAGTGAATACGAGGGTAGCTCCTACGAGCAGTACTTC.

This clonotype was seen only a few times. The chain carries TRBV5-1 and TRBJ2-7; D may be TRBD1 (6 bases). This CDR3 has 17 amino acids. Looked up from germline, CDR1 is SGHRS and CDR2 is YFSETQ. The V end was cut by 1 base, the J end by 3 bases, with 20 bases between. DNA of the CDR3: TGCGCCAGCAGCTTGAGCCCAGGGGCGGTAGGGAGCTACGAGCAGTACGTC. Translated: CASSLSPGAVGSYEQYV.

V gene TRBV6-1 combines with J gene TRBJ2-3, with D tentatively TRBD2 (6 bases). V was cut by 8 bases and J by 2 bases, with 17 bases left in between. Germline V lookup: CDR1 MNHNS, CDR2 SASEGT. The CDR3 is 15 amino acids. CDR3 sequence reads: CASSSGSGNTDTQYF. Here the CDR3 DNA reads TGTGCCAGCTCGAGCGGGTCGGGGAACACAGATACGCAGTATTTT.

This clonotype was seen a few times. This chain joins TRBV16 and TRBJ1-1; no clear D gene. CDR1 is KGHSY and CDR2 is FQNENV in the germline V gene. V was pared by 0 bases and J by 1 base, with 9 bases between. The CDR3 has 15 amino acids. This chain's CDR3 is CASSQSGLPNTEAFF. The CDR3 DNA sequence: TGTGCCAGCAGCCAATCTGGACTGCCGAACACTGAAGCTTTCTTT. Variable domain in full (rest from reference TRBV16 and TRBJ1-1): GEEVAQTPKHLVRGEGQKAKLYCAPIKGHSYVFWYQQVLKNEFKFLISFQNENVFDETGMPKERFSAKCLPNSPCSLEIQATKLEDSAVYFCASSQSGLPNTEAFFGQGTRLTVV.

This clonotype has a handful of counts. The chain couples TRBV3-1 to TRBJ2-3; D gene ambiguous. With 0 bases removed from V and 6 bases from J, the gap between germline ends came to 7 bases. The CDR3 spans 13 residues. Germline assignment: CDR1 LGHDT and CDR2 YNNKEL (reference sequence). CDR3 protein: CASSQDLDDTQYF. In DNA form, the CDR3 reads TGTGCCAGCAGCCAAGATTTGGATGATACGCAGTATTTT.

The chain is built from TRBV10-3 and TRBJ2-7, with 7 bases aligning to TRBD2. The CDR3 sequence is 16 residues long. Per the germline V gene, CDR1 is ENHRY and CDR2 is SYGVKD. Trimming at V came to 0 bases and at J to 1 base, leaving 6 bases not matched to a gene. As DNA, the CDR3 is TGTGCCATCAGTGAGTCTTCGTGGGAGGGATCCTACGAGCAGTACTTC. It codes for CAISESSWEGSYEQYF.

V usage is TRBV24-1 and J usage is TRBJ2-2; D might be TRBD1 (5 bases). Per germline, CDR1 KGHDR and CDR2 SFDVKD. Trimming removed 2 bases at V and 5 bases at J, with 5 bases between. The CDR3 length is 13 residues. CDR3: CATSDSGTGELFF. CDR3 coding DNA: TGTGCCACCAGTGATTCAGGGACCGGGGAGCTGTTTTTT.

A few counts support this clonotype. V gene TRBV12-3 or TRBV12-4 combines with J gene TRBJ2-1; possibly TRBD2 for D (5 bases). This CDR3 spans 13 amino acids. V was cut by 8 bases and J by 7 bases, with 15 bases left in between. This CDR3 is CASRVLTGNEQFF. In nucleotides, the CDR3 is TGTGCCAGCCGAGTTCTCACGGGGAATGAGCAGTTCTTC.

This clonotype was seen only a few times. The V and J genes are TRBV7-9 and TRBJ1-1, with TRBD1 matching 8 bases. This CDR3 is 15 amino acids long. Germline loops: CDR1 SEHNR, CDR2 FQNEAQ (reference sequence). The trim removed 2 bases at V and 1 base at J, leaving 3 bases unmatched. CDR3 nucleotides: TGTGCCAGCAGCTTATTCGGACAGGGGAACACTGAAGCTTTCTTT. It translates to CASSLFGQGNTEAFF.

This clonotype was detected many times. The V and J genes are TRBV29-1 and TRBJ2-3; D is possibly TRBD2 (6 bases). Trimming pared 4 bases from V and 5 bases from J, leaving 10 bases between. The CDR3 spans 12 residues. Looked up from germline, CDR1 is SQVTM and CDR2 is ANQGSEA. The CDR3 is CSVGGGQDTQYF. As DNA, the CDR3 is TGCAGCGTTGGGGGAGGCCAAGATACGCAGTATTTT.

The chain uses TRBV6-5 and TRBJ2-5; 8 nucleotides align to TRBD1. In germline, CDR1 is MNHEY, CDR2 SVGAGI. The CDR3 covers 15 residues. Unmatched junction bases numbered 7, after V lost 2 bases and J lost 5 bases. The CDR3 loop is CASSYTMTGEETQYF. CDR3 DNA sequence: TGTGCCAGCAGTTACACCATGACAGGGGAGGAGACCCAGTACTTC.

This clonotype was seen only a few times. The chain employs TRBV19 and TRBJ2-3; D is undetermined. The ends were cut back, 5 bases at V and 2 bases at J, with 14 bases in the middle. The CDR3 contains 15 residues. Per germline, CDR1 LNHDA and CDR2 SQIVND (reference sequence). The CDR3 here is CASSPRAAYTDTQYF. The CDR3 coding sequence is TGTGCCAGTAGTCCCCGGGCCGCATACACAGATACGCAGTATTTT.

The sample holds a few counts of this clonotype. This chain connects TRBV24-1 to TRBJ2-1, with 13 bases aligning to TRBD2. The CDR3 length is 16 residues. Germline V CDR1 and CDR2: KGHDR, SFDVKD. The ends lost 10 bases at V and 0 bases at J; junction bases unmatched: 5. DNA for the CDR3: TGTGCCACGGGGACTAGCGGGATGAGCTCCTACAATGAGCAGTTCTTC. This codes for CATGTSGMSSYNEQFF.

V usage is TRBV29-1 and J usage is TRBJ2-1; TRBD2 matches at 14 bases. Germline V gene sequence: CDR1 SQVTM, CDR2 ANQGSEA. V was clipped by 3 bases and J by 0 bases; unmatched bases: 10. The length of the CDR3 is 19 residues. CDR3: CSVDNLGTSGSFSYNEQFF. The CDR3 nucleotides read TGCAGCGTTGATAACCTAGGGACTAGCGGGAGCTTCTCCTACAATGAGCAGTTCTTC.